This T cell receptor (beta chain) comes out of a study of breast tumors, draining lymph nodes, adjacent tissues. Regarding this clonotype: Its matching antigen is unknown. The junction does not match germline at one end; this may be a read error.

The CDR3 totals 15 residues. Breast cancer patients provided tissue from their axillary draining lymph nodes. Findings and caveats of the study: Luminal-like breast cancer showed significantly higher tumor–nontumor repertoire similarity than basal-like. Tumors had less TCR diversity than lymph nodes, more than nontumor tissue.

From the multiplex PCR reads, TCRdb called clonotypes with MiXCR, one entry per CDR3 protein. The sample yields about 180,000 distinct CDR3 sequences, around a third seen once. Sequencing was done on a sample of axillary lymph node tissue. This chain links TRBV12-3 or TRBV12-4 with TRBJ1-4; D might be TRBD1 (5 bases). This clonotype originated in a female donor with breast cancer. Some clones in this sample may be carry-over from other donors' samples. In nucleotides, the CDR3 is TGTGCCAGCAGTCTCGGGCAGGGTTGGGATGAGAAACCGTTTTTT. It yields the protein CASSLGQGWDEKPFF.